These 15 T cell receptor beta chains were sequenced from one sample in a study of post-analysis software for immune sequencing data. Findings and caveats of the study: Relative to controls, patients had five TRBV segments at higher frequency, with TRBV5-6, TRBV5-1 and TRBV20-1 among these.

Unique molecular identifiers featured in each of the TCR beta cDNA libraries. TCRdb ran MiXCR on the PCR reads and lists one entry per CDR3 protein. The data show fewer than 850,000 distinct CDR3 sequences, about half seen once. Their antigens are not known. Input material: blood. These receptors came from a girl aged 10 to 17 with multiple sclerosis.

The rearrangement joins TRBV7-2 to TRBJ2-5; 8 bases line up with TRBD1. The tail of the sequence fits TRBJ2-7 better, so the J call may be wrong. Germline-derived CDR1 and CDR2 are SGHTA and FQGNSA. This CDR3 has 14 amino acids. In DNA, the CDR3 is TGTGCCAGCAGCTCGGCCGGGACAGGCTACGAGCAGTACTTC. Protein product: CASSSAGTGYEQYF.

In DNA, the CDR3 is TGTGCCAGCAGCTCCCCCCTCAGGACTAGACACAATGAGCAGTTCTTC. It encodes CASSSPLRTRHNEQFF. The V gene is TRBV7-9, the J gene TRBJ2-1, with 7 nucleotides matching TRBD2. The ends lost 4 bases at V and 5 bases at J; junction bases unmatched: 11. Germline V gene data show CDR1 as SEHNR and CDR2 as FQNEAQ (reference sequence). This CDR3 comprises 16 residues.

This clonotype was seen only a few times. The chain recombines TRBV28 with TRBJ2-7, with D possibly being TRBD1 (5 bases). With 5 bases removed from V and 0 bases from J, the gap between germline ends came to 11 bases. Germline lookup yields CDR1 MDHEN and CDR2 SYDVKM. The CDR3 loop spans 14 amino acids. CDR3 nucleotide sequence: TGTGCCAGCAGTGCCACAGGCAACTCCTACGAGCAGTACTTC. Translation: CASSATGNSYEQYF.

This clonotype was recorded a few times. The V gene is TRBV7-2, the J gene TRBJ2-3, with a weak D call TRBD2 (5 bases). Trimming shortened V by 4 bases and J by 4 bases, and 12 bases separated the two germline ends. CDR3 length: 14 amino acids. Germline V gene lookup returns CDR1 SGHTA and CDR2 FQGNSA. The chain's CDR3 is CASSSTGGADTQYF. CDR3 bases: TGTGCCAGCAGCTCCACCGGAGGTGCAGATACGCAGTATTTT.

The genes are TRBV24-1 and TRBJ2-1; 10 bases fit TRBD2. The CDR3 sequence is 15 residues long. CDR1 is KGHDR, CDR2 SFDVKD, per germline. Trimming at V came to 6 bases and at J to 10 bases, leaving 11 bases not matched to a gene. CDR3 loop: CATSKVLAGHPEQFF. The CDR3 coding sequence is TGTGCCACCAGTAAGGTACTAGCGGGACACCCCGAGCAGTTCTTC.

This clonotype was counted a few times. The rearrangement links TRBV5-1 to TRBJ1-1; D might be TRBD1 (6 bases). Germline values: CDR1 SGHRS, CDR2 YFSETQ. Deletions cut 4 bases from V and 4 bases from J, with 20 bases between. The length of the CDR3 is 16 residues. CDR3 sequence (DNA): TGCGCCAGCAGCCCGTGGGGGGCGCGAGTGGGCACTGAAGCTTTCTTT. Translated, it gives CASSPWGARVGTEAFF.

This rearrangement joins TRBV5-1 to TRBJ2-4, with D possibly being TRBD1 (6 bases). The germline gives CDR1 SGHRS, CDR2 YFSETQ. There are 14 residues in the CDR3. V lost 0 bases and J 8 bases, leaving 12 bases between the germline ends. In DNA, the CDR3 is TGCGCCAGCAGCTTGGGTTCTAGGGGGTACATTCAGTACTTC. Its translation: CASSLGSRGYIQYF.

This chain connects TRBV6-6 to TRBJ2-5; TRBD2 agrees at 10 bases. The trim removed 6 bases at V and 0 bases at J, leaving 7 bases unmatched. Germline CDR1 and CDR2: MNHNY and SVGAGI (reference sequence). This CDR3 comprises 16 residues. This chain's CDR3 is CASSRRTSGDQETQYF. CDR3 DNA sequence: TGTGCCAGCAGCCGTCGGACTAGCGGAGACCAAGAGACCCAGTACTTC.

The rearrangement joins TRBV7-3 to TRBJ2-7; the D gene is possibly TRBD1 (6 bases). The V end lost 2 bases, the J end lost 2 bases, and 13 bases lay between the germline ends. The CDR3 has 15 residues. Germline-derived CDR1 and CDR2 are SGHTA and FQGTGA. As DNA, the CDR3 is TGTGCCAGCAGCTTACTTCCAGGGGCCCCCTACGAGCAGTACTTC. This translates into CASSLLPGAPYEQYF. The full variable domain, completed using reference TRBV7-3 and TRBJ2-7, is GAGVSQTPSNKVTEKGKYVELRCDPISGHTALYWYRQSLGQGPEFLIYFQGTGAADDSGLPNDRFFAVRPEGSVSTLKIQRTERGDSAVYLCASSLLPGAPYEQYFGPGTRLTVT.

The rearrangement joins TRBV5-4 to TRBJ2-3, with D tentatively TRBD1 (5 bases). The germline gives CDR1 SGHNT, CDR2 YYREEE (reference sequence). The CDR3 has 16 residues. The V end lost 2 bases, the J end lost 1 base, and 14 bases lay between the germline ends. The CDR3 region has the DNA TGTGCCAGCAGCTTTTCGCAGGGCTTACGCACAGATACGCAGTATTTT. Protein sequence: CASSFSQGLRTDTQYF.

The gene calls are TRBV12-3 or TRBV12-4 and TRBJ2-5; 9 bases align to TRBD1. There are 17 residues in the CDR3. J lost 0 bases, V lost 6 bases, and 11 bases had no gene match. CDR3 sequence (DNA): TGTGCCAGCAGCCTAAGCCGGGACAGGGTCAACCAAGAGACCCAGTACTTC. Translated, it gives CASSLSRDRVNQETQYF.

The CDR3 spells CASSPDGYEQFF. The CDR3 DNA is TGTGCCAGCAGCCCGGACGGCTACGAGCAGTTCTTC. The V gene is TRBV7-9, the J gene TRBJ2-1, with D uncertain. This CDR3 spans 12 amino acids. Between the trimmed V and J ends, which lost 5 bases and 10 bases, there was a span of 12 bases. Looked up from germline, CDR1 is SEHNR and CDR2 is FQNEAQ (reference sequence).

This clonotype was seen only once. This chain links TRBV6-5 with TRBJ2-4; 7 bases align to TRBD2. V gave up 0 bases and J gave up 6 bases; unmatched junction bases: 17. Germline CDR1 reads MNHEY; CDR2 reads SVGAGI. CDR3 length: 19 amino acids. The CDR3 is CASSYSKIPEGGPGNIQYF. CDR3 nucleotides: TGTGCCAGCAGTTACTCGAAAATTCCTGAGGGAGGGCCTGGAAACATTCAGTACTTC.

This clonotype appeared a few times. The rearrangement joins TRBV7-2 to TRBJ2-1; TRBD1 agrees at 11 bases. The CDR3 loop spans 14 amino acids. The germline V gene has CDR1 SGHTA and CDR2 FQGNSA. V gave up 6 bases and J gave up 7 bases; unmatched junction bases: 5. The CDR3 bases are TGTGCCAGCAGAGGACAGGGGGCCCATAATGAGCAGTTCTTC. This codes for CASRGQGAHNEQFF.

V and J are TRBV6-5 and TRBJ2-1, with no clear D. The CDR3 totals 14 residues. The ends were cut back, 6 bases at V and 6 bases at J, with 15 bases in the middle. The V gene's germline CDR1 is MNHEY and CDR2 SVGAGI. CDR3 region: CASSVLPLGNEQFF. CDR3 coding DNA: TGTGCCAGCAGCGTACTACCCTTGGGCAATGAGCAGTTCTTC.